Each of the 27 T cell receptor beta chains below was sequenced from the same sample in a study of T cell changes during pregnancy in multiple sclerosis. Repertoires were generated with immunoSEQ multiplex PCR, while TCRdb's copy carries only in-frame clones and drops some. The sample holds some 66,000 clones, 91% seen once. Material: CD8+ T cells from peripheral blood mononuclear cells, obtained before pregnancy. These receptors were obtained from a female donor with multiple sclerosis, enrolled in a pregnancy study.

V and J are TRBV5-8 and TRBJ2-3; no reliable D call. This CDR3 is built from 15 residues. Trimming took off 0 bases at V and 2 bases at J, with 10 bases between the two ends. The V gene's germline CDR1 is SGHTS and CDR2 YDEGEE. CDR3 DNA sequence: TGTGCCAGCAGCTTGGCCGGGTCCTTCACAGATACGCAGTATTTT. The encoded protein is CASSLAGSFTDTQYF.

The chain is built from TRBV19 and TRBJ1-2, with D maybe TRBD1 (6 bases). This CDR3 has 16 amino acids. Per germline, CDR1 LNHDA and CDR2 SQIVND (reference sequence). Trimming took off 8 bases at V and 1 base at J, with 20 bases between the two ends. The CDR3 protein is CASYPRDTPNNYGYTF. The CDR3 nucleotides read TGTGCCAGTTACCCCCGGGACACCCCGAATAACTATGGCTACACCTTC.

In its sample, this clone is medium-sized. This chain joins TRBV27 and TRBJ2-2, with D perhaps matching TRBD2 (6 bases). There are 13 residues in the CDR3. Germline loops: CDR1 MNHEY, CDR2 SMNVEV (reference sequence). V lost 3 bases and J 6 bases, leaving 8 bases between the germline ends. This chain's CDR3 is CASSFWGAGELFF. The CDR3 DNA sequence: TGTGCCAGCAGTTTTTGGGGGGCCGGGGAGCTGTTTTTT.

The rearrangement links TRBV5-1 to TRBJ1-6; D is undetermined. This CDR3 contains 16 residues. The germline V gene has CDR1 SGHRS and CDR2 YFSETQ. The V end lost 3 bases, the J end lost 8 bases, and 18 bases lay between the germline ends. CDR3 nucleotides: TGCGCCAGCAGCTCGCCAATAGGAGAGGTCGATTCACCCCTCCACTTT. This sequence encodes CASSSPIGEVDSPLHF.

The chain joins TRBV15 to TRBJ2-1; a weak D match, TRBD2 (5 bases). V gave up 0 bases and J gave up 6 bases, with 12 bases separating them. CDR1 and CDR2 (germline): LNHNV, YYDKDF (reference sequence). The CDR3 totals 15 residues. CDR3: CATSRDLWEINEQFF. The CDR3 nucleotides are TGTGCCACCAGCAGAGACCTCTGGGAGATCAATGAGCAGTTCTTC.

The J gene is TRBJ1-6, the V gene TRBV28; D not resolved. CDR1 is MDHEN, CDR2 SYDVKM, per germline. Trimming stripped 4 bases from V and 5 bases from J, with 15 bases between. The CDR3 is 16 amino acids. CDR3 residues: CASSSPRERHNSPLHF. Here the CDR3 DNA reads TGTGCCAGCAGTTCCCCGCGGGAGCGACATAATTCACCCCTCCACTTT.

The chain couples TRBV7-6 to TRBJ1-3; D unclear. Germline V CDR1 and CDR2: SGHVS, FNYEAQ. The CDR3 consists of 13 residues. V lost 0 bases and J lost 8, with 8 bases in between. CDR3 loop: CASSLASEHTIYF. As DNA, the CDR3 is TGTGCCAGCAGCTTAGCGAGCGAACACACCATATATTTT.

This clone came up once. The CDR3 DNA sequence: TGTGCCAGCAGCCCTGGGGGGGCGGCCCCCGCAGATACGCAGTATTTT. Its protein product is CASSPGGAAPADTQYF. This sequence joins TRBV7-6 and TRBJ2-3; a possible D gene is TRBD2 (7 bases). V gave up 5 bases and J gave up 4 bases, with 19 bases separating them. Germline values: CDR1 SGHVS, CDR2 FNYEAQ. This CDR3 region has 16 residues.

This sequence joins TRBV29-1 and TRBJ2-1, with TRBD2 identical over 9 bases. Trimming took 4 bases from V and 4 from J; bases not matched to a gene: 8. Germline CDR1 and CDR2: SQVTM and ANQGSEA. CDR3 length equals 15 residues. The CDR3 spells CSVVPQAGGYNEQFF. CDR3 nucleotide sequence: TGCAGCGTTGTTCCCCAAGCGGGGGGATACAATGAGCAGTTCTTC.

The rearrangement uses TRBV9 and TRBJ2-1, with TRBD1 identical over 10 bases. CDR1 is SGDLS and CDR2 is YYNGEE in the germline V gene. The V gene end was trimmed by 6 bases and the J gene end by 4 bases; junction bases not matched to a gene: 19. This CDR3 is 19 amino acids long. As DNA, the CDR3 is TGTGCCAGCACCCGTGGTGGGACAGGGGTCCCCATCGATTACAATGAGCAGTTCTTC. The encoded protein is CASTRGGTGVPIDYNEQFF.

The chain joins TRBV9 to TRBJ1-1; 8 bases map to TRBD1. CDR1 is SGDLS, CDR2 YYNGEE, per germline. The CDR3 loop spans 14 amino acids. Germline trimming cut 3 bases from V and 4 bases from J; bases unmatched to any gene: 5. Here the CDR3 reads CASSAGQGATEAFF. DNA for the CDR3: TGTGCCAGCAGCGCTGGACAGGGAGCCACTGAAGCTTTCTTT.

Comment on this clone: The identical CDR3 is also encoded by other nucleotide sequences in the sample. The chain recombines TRBV19 with TRBJ2-7; possible D gene TRBD2, 5 bases. CDR1 LNHDA and CDR2 SQIVND come from the germline V gene (reference sequence). This CDR3 has 11 residues. V shed 5 bases and J shed 4 bases, with 6 bases lying between them. CDR3 sequence (DNA): TGTGCCAGTAGTGGCGGGTACGAGCAGTACTTC. Amino acid sequence: CASSGGYEQYF.

The V call is TRBV6-5, the J call TRBJ2-5, with D possibly matching TRBD1 (6 bases). CDR3 length equals 12 residues. Trimming cost V 10 bases and J 1 base, with 10 bases left between them. Germline assignment: CDR1 MNHEY and CDR2 SVGAGI. CDR3: CATGTSQETQYF. The CDR3 bases are TGTGCCACCGGGACAAGCCAAGAGACCCAGTACTTC.

V usage is TRBV14 and J usage is TRBJ2-1; D may be TRBD2 (5 bases). V was trimmed by 1 base and J by 2 bases, leaving 9 bases between them. This CDR3 is built from 15 residues. CDR1 is SGHDN and CDR2 is FVKESK in the germline V gene. CDR3 loop: CASSQVGVAYNEQFF. The CDR3 nucleotides read TGTGCCAGCAGCCAAGTCGGGGTCGCCTACAATGAGCAGTTCTTC. Looking up the rest from reference TRBV14 and TRBJ2-1 gives the full variable domain: EAGVTQFPSHSVIEKGQTVTLRCDPISGHDNLYWYRRVMGKEIKFLLHFVKESKQDESGMPNNRFLAERTGGTYSTLKVQPAELEDSGVYFCASSQVGVAYNEQFFGPGTRLTVL.

This clone was detected once. This chain links TRBV5-6 with TRBJ1-2; TRBD1 agrees at 7 bases. CDR1 and CDR2 from the germline V gene are SGHDT and YYEEEE. The CDR3 is 16 amino acids. The V and J ends lost 2 bases and 8 bases, in that order; junction bases with no gene match: 15. The CDR3 here is CASSFSPAGGSRGYTF. As DNA, the CDR3 is TGTGCCAGCAGCTTTTCGCCGGCAGGGGGTTCGCGAGGCTACACCTTC. Variable domain in full (rest from reference TRBV5-6 and TRBJ1-2): DAGVTQSPTHLIKTRGQQVTLRCSPKSGHDTVSWYQQALGQGPQFIFQYYEEEERQRGNFPDRFSGHQFPNYSSELNVNALLLGDSALYLCASSFSPAGGSRGYTFGSGTRLTVV.

This chain joins TRBV9 and TRBJ2-7, with D possibly being TRBD1 (5 bases). The ends were cut back, 3 bases at V and 4 bases at J, with 17 bases in the middle. The CDR3 sequence is 15 residues long. Germline loops: CDR1 SGDLS, CDR2 YYNGEE. DNA for the CDR3: TGTGCCAGCAGCGCCGGGTTTGGGGCCCAATACGAGCAGTACTTC. Its protein product is CASSAGFGAQYEQYF.

The chain is built from TRBV12-2 and TRBJ1-3; TRBD1, the D gene given by the table, was not confirmed from the DNA. TRBV12-2 is assigned pseudogene status. The CDR3 sequence is 16 residues long. CDR3 in DNA: TGTGCAAGTCGCTTGATTCACAGGGTACATGGAAACACCATATATTTT. Translated, it gives CASRLIHRVHGNTIYF.

This chain links TRBV6-1 with TRBJ2-3; 11 bases map to TRBD2. V lost 4 bases and J lost 6; bases outside the gene matches: 18. The CDR3 sequence is 19 residues long. Germline CDR1 is MNHNS and CDR2 is SASEGT. The CDR3 DNA sequence: TGTGCCAGCAGTGCCCAACGGGGGTTTAGCGGGGGGGCGACCGATACGCAGTATTTT. This sequence encodes CASSAQRGFSGGATDTQYF.

The chain uses TRBV2 and TRBJ1-5; 9 nucleotides match TRBD1. With 3 bases clipped from V and 3 bases from J, the junction kept 9 bases outside the gene matches. Per germline, CDR1 SNHLY and CDR2 FYNNEI. This CDR3 contains 17 residues. In DNA form, the CDR3 reads TGTGCCAGCAGTGAGGGACAGGGCAAAATACTCAATCAGCCCCAGCATTTT. This sequence encodes CASSEGQGKILNQPQHF.

This chain links TRBV19 with TRBJ1-1; tentatively, D is TRBD1 (5 bases). From germline, CDR1 is LNHDA and CDR2 SQIVND (reference sequence). V lost 6 bases, J lost 6 bases, and 14 bases lay in between. The length of the CDR3 is 13 residues. The CDR3 region is CASSLGGGSEAFF. The CDR3 bases are TGTGCCAGTAGCCTCGGGGGGGGGTCTGAAGCTTTCTTT.

J is TRBJ1-1 and V is TRBV19, with D maybe TRBD1 (5 bases). This CDR3 contains 14 residues. The germline V gene has CDR1 LNHDA and CDR2 SQIVND (reference sequence). V shed 0 bases and J shed 1 base, with 6 bases lying between them. The CDR3 reads CASSIDQGNTEAFF. CDR3 DNA: TGTGCCAGTAGTATAGATCAGGGGAACACTGAAGCTTTCTTT. Looking up the rest from reference TRBV19 and TRBJ1-1 gives the full variable domain: DGGITQSPKYLFRKEGQNVTLSCEQNLNHDAMYWYRQDPGQGLRLIYYSQIVNDFQKGDIAEGYSVSREKKESFPLTVTSAQKNPTAFYLCASSIDQGNTEAFFGQGTRLTVV.

The chain recombines TRBV13 with TRBJ1-5; 8 bases align to TRBD1. CDR3 length: 15 residues. The germline V gene encodes CDR1 PRHDT and CDR2 FYEKMQ (reference sequence). Losses at the gene ends were 3 bases for V and 5 bases for J; bases not matched to a gene: 6. The chain's CDR3 is CASSFSGGGYQPQHF. CDR3 nucleotide sequence: TGTGCCAGCAGCTTTTCAGGGGGCGGGTATCAGCCCCAGCATTTT.

J is TRBJ1-4 and V is TRBV9, with D unresolved. CDR1 and CDR2 (germline): SGDLS, YYNGEE. The CDR3 contains 16 residues. V was clipped by 4 bases and J by 3 bases, with 16 bases between them. CDR3 bases: TGTGCCAGCAGCCCCCGCGTGCGGCGGGCTAATGAAAAACTGTTTTTT. Protein product: CASSPRVRRANEKLFF.

This clone appeared once. The chain recombines TRBV4-1 with TRBJ1-1; D might be TRBD1 (5 bases). CDR3 length: 15 amino acids. V shed 1 base and J shed 6 bases, with 15 bases lying between them. Per germline, CDR1 MGHRA and CDR2 YSYEKL. CDR3 in amino acids: CASSQVVRWGAEAFF. As DNA, the CDR3 is TGCGCCAGCAGCCAAGTGGTCCGCTGGGGGGCTGAAGCTTTCTTT.

The chain uses TRBV5-6 and TRBJ2-1, with D possibly being TRBD2 (5 bases). The germline V and J ends were trimmed by 5 bases and 4 bases, with 13 bases remaining between them. Germline V CDR1 and CDR2: SGHDT, YYEEEE. The CDR3 loop spans 14 amino acids. The CDR3 coding sequence is TGTGCCAGCAGTAGCGTTGAGCCGTACAATGAGCAGTTCTTC. Protein: CASSSVEPYNEQFF.

The V call is TRBV6-6, the J call TRBJ2-7; TRBD1 is a possible D gene (6 bases). The length of the CDR3 is 11 residues. Trimming removed 7 bases at V and 7 bases at J, with 11 bases between. Germline V gene lookup returns CDR1 MNHNY and CDR2 SVGAGI (reference sequence). Here the CDR3 DNA reads TGTGCCAGCACACAGGGTAAAGAGCAGTACTTC. Translated: CASTQGKEQYF.

This chain uses TRBV9 with TRBJ2-1, with 8 bases identical to TRBD1. Per germline, CDR1 SGDLS and CDR2 YYNGEE. The CDR3 totals 13 residues. The V gene end was trimmed by 3 bases and the J gene end by 11 bases; junction bases not matched to a gene: 7. The CDR3 bases are TGTGCCAGCAGCGCCCCCAGGGGGCTGAAGCAGTTCTTC. Its translation: CASSAPRGLKQFF.